Following are 14 T cell receptor beta chains from one sample sequenced in a study of graft-versus-host responses after intestinal transplantation. Their cognate antigens are unknown. Generated by immunoSEQ multiplex PCR, the TCRdb table keeps only in-frame clones and is missing some. The sample includes about 130,000 clones, 92% of them seen just once. The specimen was unstimulated CD4+ T cells sorted from spleen or lymph node cells, collected before intestinal transplant. The source is a human donor who received an intestinal transplant.

This clone was seen only once. The gene calls are TRBV7-3 and TRBJ2-5; 7 bases map to TRBD2. Germline-derived CDR1 and CDR2 are SGHTA and FQGTGA. This CDR3 spans 15 amino acids. The J segment lost 3 bases and the V segment lost 4 bases, leaving 8 bases of the junction unmatched. The CDR3 nucleotides are TGTGCCAGCAGCTACATCGGGCTAGCGGAAGAGACCCAGTACTTC. This encodes CASSYIGLAEETQYF.

The genes are TRBV7-3 and TRBJ2-5; the D is unclear. This CDR3 is 12 amino acids long. Germline V CDR1 and CDR2: SGHTA, FQGTGA. V was clipped by 2 bases and J by 1 base, with 2 bases between them. The CDR3 reads CASSLGQETQYF. The CDR3 region has the DNA TGTGCCAGCAGCTTAGGCCAAGAGACCCAGTACTTC. Looking up the rest from reference TRBV7-3 and TRBJ2-5 gives the full variable domain: GAGVSQTPSNKVTEKGKYVELRCDPISGHTALYWYRQSLGQGPEFLIYFQGTGAADDSGLPNDRFFAVRPEGSVSTLKIQRTERGDSAVYLCASSLGQETQYFGPGTRLLVL.

The rearrangement uses TRBV5-4 and TRBJ2-1, with 12 bases matching TRBD2. The junction had 6 bases not matched to a gene; V was cut back by 0 bases and J by 8 bases. Germline CDR1 is SGHNT and CDR2 is YYREEE (reference sequence). The CDR3 is made up of 16 amino acids. The CDR3 DNA sequence: TGTGCCAGCAGCTTGGCCCTAGCGGGAGGGTATGATGAGCAGTTCTTC. Translating it yields CASSLALAGGYDEQFF.

This chain connects TRBV7-9 to TRBJ2-3, with 9 nucleotides matching TRBD2. The CDR3 runs to 17 residues. V was pared by 6 bases and J by 0 bases, with 10 bases of the junction left unmatched. CDR1 SEHNR and CDR2 FQNEAQ come from the germline V gene (reference sequence). CDR3 amino acids: CASRTWGGRASTDTQYF. DNA of the CDR3: TGTGCCAGCAGGACCTGGGGCGGGAGGGCTAGCACAGATACGCAGTATTTT.

A remark on this clone: The sample carries other DNA sequences with the same CDR3. This rearrangement joins TRBV6-1 to TRBJ1-3, with D hard to call. The length of the CDR3 is 13 residues. V was cut by 6 bases and J by 4 bases, with 10 bases left in between. Germline V gene lookup returns CDR1 MNHNS and CDR2 SASEGT. The CDR3 DNA follows: TGTGCCAGCAGCGGCAGCTCGGGAAACACCATATATTTT. Translation: CASSGSSGNTIYF.

V and J are TRBV7-2 and TRBJ2-5, with D perhaps matching TRBD2 (6 bases). The germline V and J ends were trimmed by 2 bases and 5 bases, with 18 bases remaining between them. The CDR3 extends over 16 amino acids. The germline V gene has CDR1 SGHTA and CDR2 FQGNSA. The CDR3 region is CASSLRAGLTRETQYF. The DNA for the CDR3 is TGTGCCAGCAGCTTACGCGCAGGGCTGACTAGGGAGACCCAGTACTTC.

In DNA, the CDR3 is TGTGCCAGTAGTGCGCCGGGACTAGCCCAAGAGACCCAGTACTTC. It yields the protein CASSAPGLAQETQYF. This chain connects TRBV19 to TRBJ2-5; 9 bases are a match to TRBD2. With 5 bases clipped from V and 1 base from J, the junction kept 5 bases outside the gene matches. CDR3 length: 15 residues. Germline V CDR1 and CDR2: LNHDA, SQIVND (reference sequence).

The V call is TRBV4-1, the J call TRBJ2-5; TRBD2 matches at 11 bases. The J call may be mistaken, given a closer DNA end match to TRBJ2-7. The CDR3 loop spans 16 amino acids. Germline CDR1 is MGHRA and CDR2 is YSYEKL. DNA for the CDR3: TGCGCCAGCAGCCAACTACTAGCGGGAGTTCGCTACGAGCAGTACTTC. It specifies CASSQLLAGVRYEQYF.

CDR3 DNA: TGTGCCAGCAGTCACGGCGTGGGAGGGGACGAGCAGTACTTC. Its protein is CASSHGVGGDEQYF. This chain joins TRBV7-2 and TRBJ2-7, with TRBD2 matching 7 bases. V was clipped by 6 bases and J by 5 bases; unmatched bases: 10. This CDR3 has 14 residues. Germline CDR1 and CDR2: SGHTA and FQGNSA.

The chain employs TRBV27 and TRBJ2-6, with a tentative D call TRBD2 (6 bases). Between the trimmed V and J ends, which lost 3 bases and 2 bases, there was a span of 8 bases. Germline V gene data show CDR1 as MNHEY and CDR2 as SMNVEV (reference sequence). The CDR3 has 15 residues. CDR3 DNA: TGTGCCAGCAGTTTGGAGGGGACTGGGGCCAACGTCCTGACTTTC. Amino acids: CASSLEGTGANVLTF.

J is TRBJ2-7 and V is TRBV6-5; a weak D match, TRBD1 (6 bases). CDR1 and CDR2 (germline): MNHEY, SVGAGI. Trimming removed 6 bases from V and 2 bases from J, with 11 bases in between. This CDR3 is 13 amino acids long. In nucleotides, the CDR3 is TGTGCCAGCAGCCTGGACAGACCCTACGAGCAGTACTTC. Translated, it gives CASSLDRPYEQYF.

This clone was picked up a small number of times. J is TRBJ2-3 and V is TRBV5-1; a weak D match, TRBD2 (6 bases). From germline, CDR1 is SGHRS and CDR2 YFSETQ. Trimming removed 6 bases from V and 1 base from J, with 9 bases in between. The CDR3 loop spans 13 amino acids. CDR3 sequence reads: CASTSSGTDTQYF. In DNA form, the CDR3 reads TGCGCCAGCACCTCTAGCGGCACAGATACGCAGTATTTT.

The V call is TRBV6-5, the J call TRBJ2-5; D gene unclear. CDR3 length: 11 residues. Trimming shortened V by 2 bases and J by 5 bases, and 3 bases separated the two germline ends. Germline V gene lookup returns CDR1 MNHEY and CDR2 SVGAGI. CDR3: CASSYMETQYF. The CDR3 DNA reads TGTGCCAGCAGTTACATGGAGACCCAGTACTTC.

The V gene is TRBV7-2, the J gene TRBJ1-1; no firm D call. This CDR3 is built from 16 residues. The germline V and J ends were trimmed by 4 bases and 3 bases, with 18 bases remaining between them. Germline V lookup: CDR1 SGHTA, CDR2 FQGNSA. In DNA form, the CDR3 reads TGTGCCAGCAGCTCTCTCAGGACCTCACCTTACACTGAAGCTTTCTTT. Encoded protein: CASSSLRTSPYTEAFF. The full variable domain, with the rest looked up from reference TRBV7-2 and TRBJ1-1, is GAGVSQSPSNKVTEKGKDVELRCDPISGHTALYWYRQSLGQGLEFLIYFQGNSAPDKSGLPSDRFSAERTGGSVSTLTIQRTQQEDSAVYLCASSSLRTSPYTEAFFGQGTRLTVV.